A selection of T cell receptor beta chains follows, all from one sample in a study of blood T cell repertoires in COVID-19. Libraries were prepared by immunoSEQ multiplex PCR; TCRdb keeps only in-frame clonotypes and omits some of them. The data contain 200,000 to 300,000 clones, 84% of them singletons. The sample taken for sequencing was peripheral blood. The receptors were gathered from a man aged 45-65 years with acute or convalescent COVID-19. Both conserved end residues are trimmed from each CDR3. Clone size is shown for a subset of rows, as once, few, many or a class of expanded clone.

J gene | V gene | clone size | CDR3 protein
TRBJ1-2 | TRBV2 | NA | ASSPSARTGAYGYT
TRBJ1-1 | TRBV6-5 | NA | ASSYQGQRKNTEAF
TRBJ1-1 | TRBV30 | NA | AWNPTDTEAF
TRBJ1-3 | TRBV13 | once | ASSHGTGGAFIY
TRBJ2-7 | TRBV5-5 | NA | ASSLNLGSWSLSYEQY
TRBJ2-7 | TRBV10-3 | NA | AISDTSGPFEQY
TRBJ1-1 | TRBV11-3 | NA | ASSLGQGNTEAF
TRBJ1-2 | TRBV13 | NA | ASSSAGDYGYT
TRBJ1-2 | TRBV6-5 | NA | ASRSRRVDGYT
TRBJ1-2 | TRBV9 | NA | ASSVVVETRLGYT
TRBJ1-6 | TRBV4-2 | NA | ASRRDRGDSPLH
TRBJ2-7 | TRBV9 | NA | ASSVESGGYEQY
TRBJ1-5 | TRBV19 | NA | ASSTAPWTGESNQPQH
TRBJ1-2 | TRBV9 | NA | ASSVGGTAYGYT
TRBJ1-1 | TRBV19 | NA | ASSIRGSEAF
TRBJ2-3 | TRBV10-2 | NA | ASTQGRDSTDTQY
TRBJ2-3 | TRBV28 | NA | ASSWTSGTDTQY
TRBJ2-7 | TRBV27 | NA | ASSPTSGFHYEQY